The 30 T cell receptor beta chains below all came from one sample that was sequenced in a study of cytomegalovirus exposure and HLA in healthy donors. PCR involved 60 Vbeta and 13 Jbeta primers. Assay: immunoSEQ multiplex PCR; the TCRdb copy retains only in-frame clones and omits some. The data hold about 140,000 clones, with around three quarters observed a single time. The specimen sequenced was PBMCs. These receptors were collected from a man aged 25-45 years in good health and CMV-seronegative.

The rearrangement uses TRBV5-1 and TRBJ2-3; the D gene is possibly TRBD2 (6 bases). The CDR3 loop spans 13 amino acids. The germline V gene has CDR1 SGHRS and CDR2 YFSETQ. V lost 4 bases to trimming and J lost 0 bases, with 6 bases between them. The CDR3 region has the DNA TGCGCCAGCAGCGCGGGAAGCACAGATACGCAGTATTTT. This encodes CASSAGSTDTQYF.

CDR3 sequence reads: CASSLTIIGTGFQETQYF. DNA for the CDR3: TGTGCCAGCAGTCTTACAATTATCGGGACAGGGTTTCAAGAGACCCAGTACTTC. The chain uses TRBV5-4 and TRBJ2-5; 9 bases line up with TRBD1. After removal of 5 bases from V and 2 bases from J, the junction contained 16 bases not matched to a gene. The CDR3 length is 18 residues. CDR1 and CDR2 from the germline V gene are SGHNT and YYREEE (reference sequence).

The chain employs TRBV4-1 and TRBJ2-5; 12 bases are shared with TRBD2. Germline lookup yields CDR1 MGHRA and CDR2 YSYEKL. The CDR3 spans 15 residues. V shed 3 bases, J shed 5 bases, and the junction held 4 bases outside the gene matches. CDR3 bases: TGCGCCAGCAGCCACGGACTAGCGGGGTTGGAGACCCAGTACTTC. This encodes CASSHGLAGLETQYF.

The V call is TRBV2, the J call TRBJ2-5; 12 bases fit TRBD2. The CDR3 covers 15 residues. V lost 5 bases to trimming and J lost 4 bases; unmatched junction nucleotides: 5. CDR1 is SNHLY, CDR2 FYNNEI, per germline. CDR3 sequence: CASSPTTSGGETQYF. The CDR3 DNA sequence: TGTGCCAGCAGTCCGACGACTAGCGGGGGAGAGACCCAGTACTTC.

This chain links TRBV7-2 with TRBJ2-1; 16 bases line up with TRBD2. Looked up from germline, CDR1 is SGHTA and CDR2 is FQGNSA. This CDR3 spans 18 amino acids. The V gene end was trimmed by 5 bases and the J gene end by 6 bases; junction bases not matched to a gene: 10. CDR3 coding DNA: TGTGCCAGCAGCCGCTGGGGGACTAGCGGGAGGGTACGCAATGAGCAGTTCTTC. Its translation: CASSRWGTSGRVRNEQFF.

The sample holds one count of this clone. The V and J genes are TRBV6-1 and TRBJ1-2; 8 nucleotides match TRBD1. The CDR3 is 12 residues long. V dropped 8 bases and J dropped 6; count of bases not matched to a gene: 5. Germline V CDR1 and CDR2: MNHNS, SASEGT. CDR3 in amino acids: CASFRTGNGYTF. The CDR3 coding sequence is TGTGCCAGCTTCCGGACAGGGAATGGCTACACCTTC.

The rearrangement links TRBV29-1 to TRBJ2-1; weak D call: TRBD1 (6 bases). This CDR3 region has 11 residues. V lost 8 bases and J lost 9, with 14 bases in between. Germline CDR1 reads SQVTM; CDR2 reads ANQGSEA. The CDR3 region has the DNA TGCAGCTCCCAGAGCAGGGGTGAGCAGTTCTTC. Protein sequence: CSSQSRGEQFF.

The rearrangement joins TRBV28 to TRBJ2-2; TRBD1 matches at 11 bases. V lost 7 bases, J lost 7 bases, and 8 bases stayed unmatched. The CDR3 runs 15 residues. CDR1 is MDHEN and CDR2 is SYDVKM in the germline V gene. The CDR3 loop is CASTTIGTGGGELFF. CDR3 bases: TGTGCCAGCACCACAATCGGGACAGGGGGCGGGGAGCTGTTTTTT. Based on the CDR3 plus reference TRBV28 and TRBJ2-2, the full variable domain is DVKVTQSSRYLVKRTGEKVFLECVQDMDHENMFWYRQDPGLGLRLIYFSYDVKMKEKGDIPEGYSVSREKKERFSLILESASTNQTSMYLCASTTIGTGGGELFFGEGSRLTVL.

V and J are TRBV4-1 and TRBJ2-1; the match to TRBD2 covers 10 bases. The CDR3 length is 15 residues. With V trimmed by 4 bases and J by 5 bases, 5 bases remained unmatched. Germline V gives CDR1 MGHRA, CDR2 YSYEKL. The CDR3 is CASSLGLAGDNEQFF. The CDR3 DNA follows: TGCGCCAGCAGCCTAGGGCTAGCGGGAGACAATGAGCAGTTCTTC.

In the case of this clone: Since a much larger clone is just one base distant, this may be a read error. The chain carries TRBV6-4 and TRBJ2-3; 9 nucleotides align to TRBD2. The germline gives CDR1 MRHNA, CDR2 SNTAGT. The CDR3 totals 15 residues. The J segment lost 1 base and the V segment lost 1 base, leaving 0 bases of the junction unmatched. CDR3 nucleotides: TGTGCCAGCAGTGACTTAGCGGGGGGCACAGATACGCAGTATTTT. Translating it yields CASSDLAGGTDTQYF.

The rearrangement links TRBV6-6 to TRBJ2-1; TRBD1 agrees at 12 bases. Germline V gene sequence: CDR1 MNHNY, CDR2 SVGAGI (reference sequence). CDR3 length equals 16 residues. V shed 2 bases, J shed 4 bases, and the junction held 3 bases outside the gene matches. CDR3 sequence: CASSYRGQGAYNEQFF. CDR3 nucleotide sequence: TGTGCCAGCAGTTACCGGGGACAGGGGGCATACAATGAGCAGTTCTTC.

As regards this clone: Other DNA sequences within the sample encode an identical CDR3. The chain couples TRBV28 to TRBJ1-2, with 8 bases matching TRBD1. Germline assignment: CDR1 MDHEN and CDR2 SYDVKM. This CDR3 is 13 amino acids long. V trimming: 4 bases; J trimming: 4 bases; junction bases outside the gene matches: 2. The CDR3 region is CASSSGQGYGYTF. The CDR3 DNA follows: TGTGCCAGCAGTTCCGGACAGGGCTATGGCTACACCTTC.

The rearrangement joins TRBV28 to TRBJ1-4, with 7 bases identical to TRBD1. Losses at the gene ends were 2 bases for V and 7 bases for J; bases not matched to a gene: 7. The CDR3 consists of 15 residues. CDR1 and CDR2 (germline): MDHEN, SYDVKM. Here the CDR3 reads CASSLEGQSSEKLFF. The CDR3 DNA follows: TGTGCCAGCAGTTTAGAGGGACAGAGTAGTGAAAAACTGTTTTTT.

The rearrangement links TRBV27 to TRBJ1-2, with 9 bases lining up with TRBD1. CDR1 and CDR2 (germline): MNHEY, SMNVEV (reference sequence). The CDR3 is 15 amino acids. Losses at the gene ends were 5 bases for V and 8 bases for J; bases not matched to a gene: 12. Here the CDR3 reads CASSPLGTGNGGYTF. The CDR3 DNA sequence: TGTGCCAGCAGTCCCCTCGGGACAGGGAATGGAGGCTACACCTTC.

This chain connects TRBV15 to TRBJ2-5; TRBD2 might be the D (6 bases). From germline, CDR1 is LNHNV and CDR2 YYDKDF (reference sequence). Between the trimmed V and J ends, which lost 0 bases and 5 bases, there was a span of 13 bases. The CDR3 totals 15 residues. The CDR3 spells CATSRDPGDWETQYF. For the CDR3, the DNA is TGTGCCACCAGCAGAGATCCGGGGGACTGGGAGACCCAGTACTTC.

J is TRBJ2-3 and V is TRBV5-1; D gene unclear. Trimming pared 2 bases from V and 2 bases from J, leaving 3 bases between. Germline loops: CDR1 SGHRS, CDR2 YFSETQ. This CDR3 spans 12 amino acids. The CDR3 spells CASSFNTDTQYF. CDR3 sequence (DNA): TGCGCCAGCAGCTTCAACACAGATACGCAGTATTTT. Complete variable domain (other parts from reference TRBV5-1 and TRBJ2-3): KAGVTQTPRYLIKTRGQQVTLSCSPISGHRSVSWYQQTPGQGLQFLFEYFSETQRNKGNFPGRFSGRQFSNSRSEMNVSTLELGDSALYLCASSFNTDTQYFGPGTRLTVL.

The V and J genes are TRBV27 and TRBJ2-7; 13 bases align to TRBD2. Germline loops: CDR1 MNHEY, CDR2 SMNVEV (reference sequence). Unmatched junction bases numbered 11, after V lost 6 bases and J lost 3 bases. The CDR3 is made up of 17 amino acids. CDR3 sequence: CASSPTSGRPNNYEQYF. CDR3 sequence (DNA): TGTGCCAGCAGCCCGACTAGCGGGAGGCCCAATAACTACGAGCAGTACTTC.

V gene TRBV11-2 combines with J gene TRBJ1-2; 7 bases are shared with TRBD1. The CDR3 covers 14 residues. CDR1 and CDR2 from the germline V gene are SGHAT and FQNNGV. The J segment lost 8 bases and the V segment lost 2 bases, leaving 8 bases of the junction unmatched. The CDR3, as DNA: TGTGCCAGCAGCTTAAGTCCCAGGGGGGAAGGCTACACCTTC. Translated: CASSLSPRGEGYTF.

The gene calls are TRBV4-1 and TRBJ2-7; 8 bases map to TRBD1. CDR3 length: 14 amino acids. CDR1 and CDR2 (germline): MGHRA, YSYEKL. V gave up 4 bases and J gave up 5 bases; unmatched junction bases: 7. The DNA of the CDR3 is TGCGCCAGCAGCCCCGGACAGGGTATCCACGAGCAGTACTTC. As protein: CASSPGQGIHEQYF.

The chain recombines TRBV28 with TRBJ2-7, with TRBD2 matching over 11 bases. The J segment lost 4 bases and the V segment lost 2 bases, leaving 4 bases of the junction unmatched. This CDR3 spans 15 amino acids. In germline, CDR1 is MDHEN, CDR2 SYDVKM. The DNA of the CDR3 is TGTGCCAGCAGTTTAGGCCTAGCGGGGGGTTACGAGCAGTACTTC. This codes for CASSLGLAGGYEQYF.

Concerning this clone itself: At one end the junction does not follow the germline gene, possibly because of a read error. The rearrangement joins TRBV6-1 to TRBJ1-4; possibly TRBD1 for D (5 bases). From germline, CDR1 is MNHNS and CDR2 SASEGT. The CDR3 has 15 residues. CDR3 residues: CASREVGRANEKLFF. The CDR3 DNA reads TGTGCCAGCAGGGAAGTAGGCAGGGCAAATGAAAAACTGTTTTTT.

This rearrangement joins TRBV11-2 to TRBJ2-7, with D possibly matching TRBD1 (5 bases). This CDR3 is 14 amino acids long. The germline V and J ends were trimmed by 7 bases and 3 bases, with 16 bases remaining between them. The germline CDR1 and CDR2 sequences are SGHAT and FQNNGV. CDR3 nucleotides: TGTGCCAGCAAACTCGCAGGGCAACTCTACGAGCAGTACTTC. Encoded protein: CASKLAGQLYEQYF.

The CDR3 is CATGGREFTEAFF. CDR3 coding DNA: TGTGCCACGGGGGGCAGGGAGTTCACTGAAGCTTTCTTT. This rearrangement joins TRBV6-1 to TRBJ1-1; maybe TRBD1 (6 bases). The CDR3 covers 13 residues. The germline V gene encodes CDR1 MNHNS and CDR2 SASEGT. Trimming took off 10 bases at V and 4 bases at J, with 16 bases between the two ends.

This clone came up a few times. The chain recombines TRBV5-1 with TRBJ1-1; 7 bases line up with TRBD1. Germline CDR1 reads SGHRS; CDR2 reads YFSETQ. The trim removed 4 bases at V and 2 bases at J, leaving 5 bases unmatched. The CDR3 extends over 14 amino acids. The CDR3 nucleotides read TGCGCCAGCAGCCCCGGGACAGCTAACACTGAAGCTTTCTTT. Encoded protein: CASSPGTANTEAFF.

The V and J genes are TRBV6-1 and TRBJ2-3; D is perhaps TRBD2 (6 bases). V was trimmed by 10 bases and J by 1 base, leaving 12 bases between them. The CDR3 runs 13 residues. Germline V gene data show CDR1 as MNHNS and CDR2 as SASEGT. CDR3 residues: CANWDSGTDTQYF. CDR3 coding DNA: TGTGCCAACTGGGACTCCGGCACAGATACGCAGTATTTT.

This chain uses TRBV6-5 with TRBJ1-2; 11 bases are shared with TRBD1. In germline, CDR1 is MNHEY, CDR2 SVGAGI. V lost 5 bases to trimming and J lost 7 bases; unmatched junction nucleotides: 6. The CDR3 contains 14 residues. CDR3 loop: CASSLDRGLGGYTF. CDR3 bases: TGTGCCAGCAGTCTGGACAGGGGGCTCGGTGGCTACACCTTC.

V is TRBV15 and J is TRBJ2-1, with 13 bases identical to TRBD2. The junction had 10 bases not matched to a gene; V was cut back by 0 bases and J by 8 bases. Germline CDR1 reads LNHNV; CDR2 reads YYDKDF (reference sequence). The CDR3 totals 18 residues. DNA for the CDR3: TGTGCCACCAGCAGAGATTGGGGGAGACTAGCGGGAGGCGATGAGCAGTTCTTC. It translates to CATSRDWGRLAGGDEQFF.

The CDR3 protein is CASSFARGGTDTQYF. The CDR3 nucleotides are TGTGCCAGCAGTTTTGCCAGGGGAGGCACAGATACGCAGTATTTT. The V call is TRBV5-4, the J call TRBJ2-3; possibly TRBD1 for D (6 bases). Per the germline V gene, CDR1 is SGHNT and CDR2 is YYREEE (reference sequence). The CDR3 has 15 amino acids. V was trimmed by 5 bases and J by 1 base, leaving 14 bases between them.

The chain carries TRBV6-1 and TRBJ1-2; perhaps TRBD1 as D (6 bases). Trimming left V 6 bases short and J 5 bases short, with 19 bases between. Per the germline V gene, CDR1 is MNHNS and CDR2 is SASEGT. CDR3 length equals 15 residues. CDR3 DNA: TGTGCCAGCAGCGACCAAATAGGGACATCATATGGCTACACCTTC. The encoded protein is CASSDQIGTSYGYTF.

The chain joins TRBV6-5 to TRBJ2-2; 9 bases agree with TRBD1. With 2 bases clipped from V and 5 bases from J, the junction kept 3 bases outside the gene matches. CDR3 length equals 15 residues. Germline loops: CDR1 MNHEY, CDR2 SVGAGI. In DNA, the CDR3 is TGTGCCAGCAGTTACGGACAGGGGTCAACCGGGGAGCTGTTTTTT. Translation gives CASSYGQGSTGELFF.